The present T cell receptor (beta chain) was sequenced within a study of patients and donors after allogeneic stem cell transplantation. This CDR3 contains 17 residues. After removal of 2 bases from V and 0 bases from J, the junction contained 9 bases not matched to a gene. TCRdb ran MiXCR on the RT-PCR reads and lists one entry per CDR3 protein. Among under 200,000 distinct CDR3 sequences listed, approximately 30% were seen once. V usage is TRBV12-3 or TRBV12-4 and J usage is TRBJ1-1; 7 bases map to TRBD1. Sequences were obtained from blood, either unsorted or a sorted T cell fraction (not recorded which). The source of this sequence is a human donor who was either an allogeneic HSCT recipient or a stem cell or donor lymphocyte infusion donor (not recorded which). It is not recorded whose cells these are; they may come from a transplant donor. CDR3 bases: TGTGCCAGCAGTTTAAGTCGGTGGGACAGATTGAACACTGAAGCTTTCTTT. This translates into CASSLSRWDRLNTEAFF.